The 16 T cell receptor beta chains in this list originate from one sample, sequenced in a study of shared clonotypes between healthy human individuals. Sequencing was performed with immunoSEQ multiplex PCR; in TCRdb, only in-frame clones are kept and a portion is missing. The sample consists of more than 550,000 clones, roughly nine tenths of them appearing once. Naive CD8 cells, CD45RO-negative and positively selected for CCR7, excluded terminally differentiated effector memory CD45RA+ cells. Sequenced material: naive CD8+ T cells sorted from blood. The receptor source for this set is a man aged 30-40 years in good health.

This clone was observed a single time. J is TRBJ1-5 and V is TRBV7-9, with 7 bases identical to TRBD1. CDR3 size: 14 residues. With V trimmed by 5 bases and J by 1 base, 2 bases remained unmatched. In germline, CDR1 is SEHNR, CDR2 FQNEAQ (reference sequence). The CDR3 here is CASSRGQSNQPQHF. The CDR3 nucleotides read TGTGCCAGCAGCCGGGGACAGAGCAATCAGCCCCAGCATTTT.

CDR3 sequence: CASSLGGTVLPQHF. CDR3 sequence (DNA): TGTGCCAGCAGCTTAGGTGGGACAGTATTGCCCCAGCATTTT. The chain joins TRBV7-2 to TRBJ1-5, with 7 bases identical to TRBD1. The CDR3 consists of 14 residues. V lost 1 base to trimming and J lost 9 bases; unmatched junction nucleotides: 6. Germline CDR1 reads SGHTA; CDR2 reads FQGNSA.

The chain is built from TRBV11-2 and TRBJ2-7; 13 bases match TRBD2. Germline CDR1 reads SGHAT; CDR2 reads FQNNGV. Trimming removed 5 bases from V and 4 bases from J; junction bases left unmatched: 5. The CDR3 is 15 amino acids. CDR3 sequence (DNA): TGTGCCAGCAGCCCATGGACTAGCGGGGGTTACGAGCAGTACTTC. Amino acid sequence: CASSPWTSGGYEQYF.

The chain is built from TRBV7-9 and TRBJ2-1; D remains ambiguous. The CDR3 loop spans 15 amino acids. Deletions cut 1 base from V and 4 bases from J, with 11 bases between. Germline V gene data show CDR1 as SEHNR and CDR2 as FQNEAQ (reference sequence). The CDR3 reads CASSLGSYKYNEQFF. The CDR3 DNA reads as TGTGCCAGCAGCTTAGGATCATACAAATACAATGAGCAGTTCTTC.

The chain combines TRBV18 with TRBJ2-1; 7 bases line up with TRBD2. Germline values: CDR1 KGHSH, CDR2 LQKENI. The CDR3 runs 16 residues. J was trimmed by 5 bases and V by 6 bases; bases with no gene match: 13. CDR3 sequence: CASSPGLPNRDNEQFF. The CDR3, as DNA: TGTGCCAGCTCTCCGGGACTACCAAACCGGGACAATGAGCAGTTCTTC.

This clone was picked up one time. V and J are TRBV5-1 and TRBJ2-5; 12 bases map to TRBD2. The V segment lost 5 bases and the J segment 2 bases; nucleotides outside the gene matches: 4. This CDR3 is built from 15 residues. Germline V gene lookup returns CDR1 SGHRS and CDR2 YFSETQ. CDR3 in amino acids: CASSSGLAGQETQYF. The CDR3 DNA sequence: TGCGCCAGCAGTTCTGGACTAGCGGGGCAAGAGACCCAGTACTTC. The variable domain in full, with the rest retrieved from reference TRBV5-1 and TRBJ2-5, is KAGVTQTPRYLIKTRGQQVTLSCSPISGHRSVSWYQQTPGQGLQFLFEYFSETQRNKGNFPGRFSGRQFSNSRSEMNVSTLELGDSALYLCASSSGLAGQETQYFGPGTRLLVL.

The chain joins TRBV19 to TRBJ2-7; 9 bases agree with TRBD2. J lost 1 base, V lost 3 bases, and 4 bases had no gene match. The germline V gene encodes CDR1 LNHDA and CDR2 SQIVND (reference sequence). The CDR3 has 15 residues. As DNA, the CDR3 is TGTGCCAGTAGTATTTCTAGCGGGATTTCCTACGAGCAGTACTTC. Translating gives CASSISSGISYEQYF.

This chain joins TRBV11-2 and TRBJ2-1; 7 bases fit TRBD1. Germline CDR1 SGHAT, CDR2 FQNNGV. This CDR3 is built from 15 residues. After removal of 7 bases from V and 1 base from J, the junction contained 7 bases not matched to a gene. CDR3 bases: TGTGCCAGCACCCGAGACAGGGTTTCCTACAATGAGCAGTTCTTC. The encoded protein is CASTRDRVSYNEQFF.

V is TRBV18 and J is TRBJ1-3, with D unresolved. Per germline, CDR1 KGHSH and CDR2 LQKENI. V shed 3 bases and J shed 0 bases, with 15 bases lying between them. The CDR3 is 17 residues long. The CDR3: CASSPGGGSLSGNTIYF. The CDR3 DNA sequence: TGTGCCAGCTCACCGGGTGGTGGGTCCCTCTCTGGAAACACCATATATTTT. Full variable domain (rest looked up from reference TRBV18 and TRBJ1-3): NAGVMQNPRHLVRRRGQEARLRCSPMKGHSHVYWYRQLPEEGLKFMVYLQKENIIDESGMPKERFSAEFPKEGPSILRIQQVVRGDSAAYFCASSPGGGSLSGNTIYFGEGSWLTVV.

The CDR3, as DNA: TGTGCCAGCAGTGAACCCGATGACAAATACACAGATACGCAGTATTTT. This translates into CASSEPDDKYTDTQYF. The chain is built from TRBV25-1 and TRBJ2-3; D uncertain. The germline V and J ends were trimmed by 2 bases and 2 bases, with 14 bases remaining between them. The CDR3 totals 16 residues. Germline values: CDR1 MGHDK, CDR2 SYGVNS.

This clone was observed a few times. The genes are TRBV19 and TRBJ2-2; D is possibly TRBD1 (6 bases). Germline V gives CDR1 LNHDA, CDR2 SQIVND (reference sequence). Trimming pared 5 bases from V and 4 bases from J, leaving 17 bases between. The CDR3 runs to 16 residues. The CDR3 bases are TGTGCCAGTAGTGTTGTGTCAGGGGACATCACCGGGGAGCTGTTTTTT. Translated: CASSVVSGDITGELFF.

The CDR3 loop reads CASSQNPGLAHSTDTQYF. In nucleotides, the CDR3 is TGTGCCAGCAGCCAAAATCCGGGACTAGCTCATTCCACAGATACGCAGTATTTT. The rearrangement uses TRBV16 and TRBJ2-3; 9 nucleotides line up with TRBD2. The junction had 11 bases not matched to a gene; V was cut back by 2 bases and J by 2 bases. The CDR3 loop spans 18 amino acids. CDR1 and CDR2 (germline): KGHSY, FQNENV.

The rearrangement joins TRBV4-1 to TRBJ2-7; D is unresolved. Germline values: CDR1 MGHRA, CDR2 YSYEKL. The CDR3 consists of 15 residues. V was trimmed by 5 bases and J by 0 bases, leaving 14 bases between them. In DNA, the CDR3 is TGCGCCAGCAGCTCCAGCCTGGGAAGCTCCTACGAGCAGTACTTC. Protein: CASSSSLGSSYEQYF.

This chain connects TRBV4-1 to TRBJ2-1, with D hard to call. CDR1 and CDR2 (germline): MGHRA, YSYEKL. The CDR3 is 17 amino acids. The V end lost 1 base, the J end lost 1 base, and 14 bases lay between the germline ends. As DNA, the CDR3 is TGCGCCAGCAGCCAAGGGGCGGTCGTTGCGTCCTACAATGAGCAGTTCTTC. It specifies CASSQGAVVASYNEQFF.

V and J are TRBV19 and TRBJ2-1, with TRBD2 matching 9 bases. The CDR3 runs to 15 residues. Looked up from germline, CDR1 is LNHDA and CDR2 is SQIVND (reference sequence). V lost 6 bases to trimming and J lost 0 bases; unmatched junction nucleotides: 3. CDR3 sequence: CASRISGSSYNEQFF. The CDR3 nucleotides read TGTGCCAGTAGGATTAGCGGGAGCTCCTACAATGAGCAGTTCTTC.

This clone appeared a single time. The rearrangement links TRBV4-3 to TRBJ2-2, with TRBD2 matching 9 bases. V dropped 0 bases and J dropped 9; count of bases not matched to a gene: 8. The CDR3 runs to 16 residues. CDR1 and CDR2 from the germline V gene are LGHNA and YSLEER. The CDR3 spells CASSQDVAGVLRELFF. CDR3 nucleotides: TGCGCCAGCAGCCAAGACGTAGCGGGAGTGTTGAGGGAGCTGTTTTTT.